A single sample is the source of the 18 T cell receptor beta chains below, sequenced in a study of T cells in women clearing cervical HPV infection. Assay used: immunoSEQ multiplex PCR; TCRdb lists only in-frame clones, some missing. In total, the table holds around 30,000 clones. The specimen was blood buffy coat. The receptors originated from a woman between 18 and 70 years old with a cervical HPV16 infection that either progressed to CIN3+ or cleared (not recorded which).

The CDR3 bases that were read are TGTGCCAGCAGCTTAAGTCAGGGTATCTCACCC. Protein: CASSLSQGISP. The entire CDR3 protein reads CASSLSQGISPLHF. The V call is TRBV7-3, the J call TRBJ1-6; weak D call: TRBD1 (5 bases). With the read ending 3 residues before the CDR3 end, the germline J gene is used to fill in that end. Between the trimmed V and J ends, which lost 1 base and 10 bases, there was a span of 11 bases. Looked up from germline, CDR1 is SGHTA and CDR2 is FQGTGA. CDR3 size: 14 residues.

As for this clone: The CDR3 extends 3 residues past the end of the read, so its final part is completed from the germline J gene. The chain carries TRBV7-2 and TRBJ2-7; D call uncertain. The V end was cut by 1 base, the J end by 3 bases, with 7 bases between. Per the germline V gene, CDR1 is SGHTA and CDR2 is FQGNSA. This CDR3 spans 13 amino acids. CDR3 sequence reads: CASSLGPHYEQYF. The CDR3 DNA, read in part, is TGTGCCAGCAGCTTAGGGCCCCACTACGAG.

Of note for this clone: Sequence at one end of the junction differs from germline and may be a read error. The CDR3 is cut off 3 residues early in the read; its end comes from the germline J gene. The same CDR3 arises from other DNA sequences in this sample as well. The chain is built from TRBV19 and TRBJ1-3; TRBD1 matches 7 bases. Germline CDR1 and CDR2: LNHDA and SQIVND (reference sequence). The CDR3 consists of 16 residues. Here the CDR3 reads CASSRPPGGTGNTIYF. Incomplete CDR3 DNA: TGTGCCAGTAGTCGCCCGCCAGGGGGAACTGGAAACACG.

A word on this clone: The read stops 3 residues short of the end of the CDR3; the missing end is completed from the germline J gene. The rearrangement uses TRBV6-2 or TRBV6-3 and TRBJ1-2, with D unclear. The CDR3 has 14 amino acids. Germline lookup yields CDR1 MNHEY and CDR2 SVGEGT. The CDR3 region is CASSVTGLGVDYTF. The sequenced CDR3 bases are TGTGCCAGCAGTGTCACGGGTCTCGGCGTCGAC.

In regard to this clone: The CDR3 end lies 3 residues beyond the end of the read and is filled in from the germline J gene. The chain has TRBV2 and TRBJ2-1; 10 nucleotides align to TRBD2. Germline trimming cut 5 bases from V and 5 bases from J; bases unmatched to any gene: 6. Germline-derived CDR1 and CDR2 are SNHLY and FYNNEI. This CDR3 contains 15 residues. CDR3 amino acids: CASSLRTSGNNEQFF. CDR3 DNA (partial): TGTGCCAGCAGTCTTAGGACTAGCGGAAACAATGAG.

To note about this clone: Read coverage stops 3 residues before the CDR3 terminus; the germline J gene supplies the remainder. The chain combines TRBV30 with TRBJ1-4, with D uncertain. The V end was cut by 0 bases, the J end by 3 bases, with 11 bases between. Per germline, CDR1 GTSNPN and CDR2 SVGIG (reference sequence). The CDR3 totals 15 residues. This CDR3 is CAWSVVAPPNEKLFF. The DNA read from the CDR3 is TGTGCCTGGAGTGTTGTGGCTCCTCCTAATGAAAAA.

With respect to this clone: Read sequence stops 3 residues before the CDR3 end, and the germline J gene provides the missing end. The chain recombines TRBV5-1 with TRBJ2-1; 14 nucleotides align to TRBD2. The CDR3 totals 16 residues. Per the germline V gene, CDR1 is SGHRS and CDR2 is YFSETQ. V lost 4 bases to trimming and J lost 7 bases; unmatched junction nucleotides: 7. The CDR3 loop is CASSGGLAGGYNEQFF. CDR3 DNA, as far as it was read: TGCGCCAGCAGCGGAGGACTAGCGGGAGGCTATAATGAG. Supplemented by reference TRBV5-1 and TRBJ2-1, the full variable domain reads KAGVTQTPRYLIKTRGQQVTLSCSPISGHRSVSWYQQTPGQGLQFLFEYFSETQRNKGNFPGRFSGRQFSNSRSEMNVSTLELGDSALYLCASSGGLAGGYNEQFFGPGTRLTVL.

Notes on this clone: Sequencing ends 3 residues short of the CDR3 end; the germline J gene provides the rest. The V gene is TRBV4-1, the J gene TRBJ2-3, with D possibly TRBD1 on 7 matching bases. Germline V gene lookup returns CDR1 MGHRA and CDR2 YSYEKL. This CDR3 region has 17 residues. The covered CDR3 bases are TGCGCCAGCAGCCAAGAGGTTTGGGACAGTGGAGGACTAACG. It translates to CASSQEVWDSGGLT. The CDR3, in full, reads CASSQEVWDSGGLTQYF.

With regard to this clone: The CDR3 end lies 3 residues beyond the end of the read and is filled in from the germline J gene. The rearrangement links TRBV30 to TRBJ1-2; no firm D call. In germline, CDR1 is GTSNPN, CDR2 SVGIG (reference sequence). CDR3 size: 14 residues. The germline V and J ends were trimmed by 2 bases and 4 bases, with 14 bases remaining between them. CDR3 protein: CAWSQHQAIYGYTF. The sequenced part of the CDR3 DNA is TGTGCCTGGAGTCAACACCAGGCGATCTATGGC.

Details on this clone: The CDR3 extends 3 residues past the end of the read, so its final part is completed from the germline J gene. V gene TRBV6-2 or TRBV6-3 combines with J gene TRBJ2-5, with TRBD2 as a possible D gene (5 bases). Per germline, CDR1 MNHEY and CDR2 SVGEGT. This CDR3 region has 16 residues. The ends were cut back, 6 bases at V and 2 bases at J, with 19 bases in the middle. The CDR3 bases that were read are TGTGCCAGCAGCCCTCCGGGCGGGTGGGTACAAGAGACC. This sequence encodes CASSPPGGWVQET. The whole CDR3 sequence reads CASSPPGGWVQETQYF.

As for this clone: Read coverage stops 3 residues before the CDR3 terminus; the germline J gene supplies the remainder. The chain has TRBV2 and TRBJ1-5, with 7 bases that match TRBD1. The CDR3 loop spans 15 amino acids. V lost 8 bases, J lost 0 bases, and 7 bases stayed unmatched. In germline, CDR1 is SNHLY, CDR2 FYNNEI. The DNA read from the CDR3 is TGTGCCAGCGCAACCAGGGGGTTTAGCAATCAGCCC. It codes for CASATRGFSNQP. The entire CDR3 protein is CASATRGFSNQPQHF. The full variable domain, in which reference TRBV2 and TRBJ1-5 provide the parts outside the CDR3, is EPEVTQTPSHQVTQMGQEVILRCVPISNHLYFYWYRQILGQKVEFLVSFYNNEISEKSEIFDDQFSVERPDGSNFTLKIRSTKLEDSAMYFCASATRGFSNQPQHFGDGTRLSIL.

For this clone: The sequence runs out 3 residues before the end of the CDR3; the remainder is reconstructed from the germline J gene. The sample contains more than one DNA sequence encoding this CDR3. The chain recombines TRBV18 with TRBJ2-3; 9 bases fit TRBD2. The CDR3 is 17 amino acids. Per germline, CDR1 KGHSH and CDR2 LQKENI. This CDR3 is CASSPRVSGRYQETQYF. Incomplete CDR3 DNA: TGTGCCAGCTCCCCCAGGGTTAGCGGGAGATATCAAGAGACG.

For this clone: The CDR3 end is not reached by the read, which stops 3 residues before it; the germline J gene fills it in. J is TRBJ1-5 and V is TRBV20-1, with TRBD1 matching over 7 bases. Germline V gene sequence: CDR1 DFQATT, CDR2 SNEGSKA (reference sequence). The length of the CDR3 is 14 residues. The trim removed 5 bases at V and 3 bases at J, leaving 7 bases unmatched. The part of the CDR3 DNA that was read is TGCAGTGCTCAGAAACAGGGGAACAATCAGCCC. Its translation is CSAQKQGNNQP. The whole CDR3 protein reads CSAQKQGNNQPQHF.

Turning to this clone: The read ends 3 residues before the CDR3 terminus; that terminus is restored from the germline J gene. The chain is built from TRBV30 and TRBJ2-3; TRBD1 aligns across 9 bases. CDR3 length: 13 residues. Germline CDR1 is GTSNPN and CDR2 is SVGIG (reference sequence). V lost 5 bases to trimming and J lost 5 bases; unmatched junction nucleotides: 5. CDR3 DNA, as far as it was read: TGTGCCTGGGGGACAGGGTCCGAAGATACG. It codes for CAWGTGSEDT. The full CDR3 protein is CAWGTGSEDTQYF. Together with reference TRBV30 and TRBJ2-3, the CDR3 gives the full variable domain: SQTIHQWPATLVQPVGSPLSLECTVEGTSNPNLYWYRQAAGRGLQLLFYSVGIGQISSEVPQNLSASRPQDRQFILSSKKLLLSDSGFYLCAWGTGSEDTQYFGPGTRLTVL.

In regard to this clone: The CDR3 end lies 3 residues beyond the end of the read and is filled in from the germline J gene. The V and J genes are TRBV5-1 and TRBJ2-5; 9 bases map to TRBD1. Germline CDR1 is SGHRS and CDR2 is YFSETQ. The CDR3 consists of 16 residues. V trimming: 2 bases; J trimming: 2 bases; junction bases outside the gene matches: 7. CDR3 DNA (partial): TGCGCCAGCAGCTTAACCGGGACAGGGATGCAAGAGACC. This sequence encodes CASSLTGTGMQET. The entire CDR3 sequence reads CASSLTGTGMQETQYF.

In the case of this clone: The read falls 3 residues short of the CDR3 end, and the missing part is taken from the germline J gene. The J gene is TRBJ1-5, the V gene TRBV7-2; possibly TRBD1 for D (5 bases). From germline, CDR1 is SGHTA and CDR2 FQGNSA. Trimming took 5 bases from V and 4 from J, leaving 9 bases between them. This CDR3 is built from 13 residues. The CDR3 loop is CASSPRGNQPQHF. The CDR3 bases that were read are TGTGCCAGCAGCCCGAGGGGAAATCAGCCC.

Details on this clone: The read stops 3 residues short of the end of the CDR3; the missing end is completed from the germline J gene. This chain uses TRBV30 with TRBJ2-3, with 10 bases fitting TRBD2. J lost 5 bases, V lost 2 bases, and 4 bases had no gene match. The CDR3 has 14 amino acids. Germline values: CDR1 GTSNPN, CDR2 SVGIG (reference sequence). The sequenced CDR3 bases are TGTGCCTGGAGTATAGCGGGAGGAGGAGATACG. Amino acids: CAWSIAGGGDT. The whole CDR3 sequence is CAWSIAGGGDTQYF.

Of note for this clone: The sequence runs out 3 residues before the end of the CDR3; the remainder is reconstructed from the germline J gene. This chain links TRBV7-2 with TRBJ1-2, with D possibly matching TRBD1 (6 bases). CDR3 length equals 13 residues. V shed 3 bases and J shed 2 bases, with 7 bases lying between them. Per the germline V gene, CDR1 is SGHTA and CDR2 is FQGNSA. CDR3 bases read: TGTGCCAGCAGCTTTGGACAGAACTATGGC. Amino acid sequence: CASSFGQNYG. The full CDR3 reads CASSFGQNYGYTF.